Given below is one TCR beta chain in context. Its antigen is unidentified. The repertoire was sequenced with immunoSEQ multiplex PCR; TCRdb's copy has only in-frame clones and lacks some. The sample shows tens of thousands of clones, 72% of them seen only once. This record belongs to a study of early stage breast cancer tumors. At the level of the study: Of about 17 invasive breast tumors, about a dozen were hormone receptor-positive, HER2-negative.

Trimming removed 2 bases at V and 6 bases at J, with 15 bases between. Germline loops: CDR1 SGHDT, CDR2 YYEEEE. The CDR3 contains 15 residues. Findings of the study overall: Comparing each tissue with blood distinguished tumor from normal in 14 of 16 patients.

This TCR came from a person aged 50-59 years with breast cancer. The sequencing input was blood. The chain has TRBV5-6 and TRBJ1-5; unclear D gene. CDR3 sequence (DNA): TGTGCCAGCAGCTTTTCGAAGGGATTCCGTCAGCCCCAGCATTTT. Translated, it gives CASSFSKGFRQPQHF.